Shown below are 14 T cell receptor beta chains from a single sample sequenced in a study of T-cell memory formation after mild COVID-19. In TCRdb, the 5' RACE reads were re-called with MiXCR into one record per CDR3 protein. The sample contains approximately 51,000 distinct CDR3 sequences, over 8.5% of which appear only once. The sequenced material came from PBMCs or a T cell subset sorted from them (not recorded which). Every receptor here comes from an adult woman who had mild COVID-19 (a few samples of this study predate the infection). Cell type and time point are not known.

Ten or more counts support this clonotype. This sequence joins TRBV25-1 and TRBJ2-5; maybe TRBD1 (6 bases). Germline V gene lookup returns CDR1 MGHDK and CDR2 SYGVNS. V lost 7 bases and J 5 bases, leaving 20 bases between the germline ends. This CDR3 contains 15 residues. This chain's CDR3 is CASTFITGKGETQYF. In nucleotides, the CDR3 is TGTGCCAGCACTTTCATCACAGGGAAAGGGGAGACCCAGTACTTC.

This clonotype was counted a few times. This chain links TRBV29-1 with TRBJ1-5, with 8 bases that match TRBD1. CDR1 is SQVTM, CDR2 ANQGSEA, per germline. With 6 bases clipped from V and 7 bases from J, the junction kept 8 bases outside the gene matches. The CDR3 has 13 amino acids. The CDR3 reads CSVVDRAGQPQHF. In nucleotides, the CDR3 is TGCAGCGTGGTGGACAGGGCGGGGCAGCCCCAGCATTTT.

This clonotype has ten or more counts. V and J are TRBV6-4 and TRBJ2-1; D perhaps matches TRBD2 (5 bases). Trimming removed 0 bases from V and 7 bases from J, with 16 bases in between. The CDR3 length is 16 residues. Germline loops: CDR1 MRHNA, CDR2 SNTAGT. CDR3 sequence: CASSDSVGEGRNEQFF. For the CDR3, the DNA is TGTGCCAGCAGTGACTCAGTGGGAGAAGGGCGGAATGAGCAGTTCTTC.

This clonotype came up a few times. This clone may be a read error of a much larger clone one base away. J is TRBJ2-3 and V is TRBV16; D unclear. V dropped 4 bases and J dropped 2 bases, with 4 bases sitting between them. CDR1 KGHSY and CDR2 FQNENV come from the germline V gene. The CDR3 is 12 residues long. CDR3 DNA sequence: TGTGCCAGCAGCCCTACCACAGATACGCAGTATTTT. Protein product: CASSPTTDTQYF.

This clonotype was seen a handful of times. The genes are TRBV6-5 and TRBJ2-2; D is undetermined. The CDR3 runs 15 residues. Germline V CDR1 and CDR2: MNHEY, SVGAGI. Trimming pared 0 bases from V and 5 bases from J, leaving 10 bases between. In DNA form, the CDR3 reads TGTGCCAGCAGTTACTCAGCCGGTCAAACCGGGGAGCTGTTTTTT. It specifies CASSYSAGQTGELFF.

CDR3 DNA sequence: TGCAGCGTTGAAGGGGTTCGGAGGGTGCAGTTCTTC. It encodes CSVEGVRRVQFF. The chain has TRBV29-1 and TRBJ2-1, with a weak D call TRBD2 (6 bases). The CDR3 runs 12 residues. The V gene's germline CDR1 is SQVTM and CDR2 ANQGSEA. The V end was cut by 1 base, the J end by 12 bases, with 13 bases between.

The J gene is TRBJ2-3, the V gene TRBV24-1; D uncertain. From germline, CDR1 is KGHDR and CDR2 SFDVKD. The V end lost 4 bases, the J end lost 9 bases, and 13 bases lay between the germline ends. This CDR3 region has 13 residues. In DNA, the CDR3 is TGTGCCACCAGTGACGGCGCGTTCGACACGCAGTATTTT. This gives the protein CATSDGAFDTQYF.

The chain is built from TRBV4-2 and TRBJ2-1; D is unresolved. The germline CDR1 and CDR2 sequences are LGHNA and YNFKEQ. The CDR3 is 13 amino acids. The germline V and J ends were trimmed by 0 bases and 3 bases, with 3 bases remaining between them. CDR3 protein: CASSQEGYNEQFF. The DNA of the CDR3 is TGTGCCAGCAGCCAAGAAGGCTACAATGAGCAGTTCTTC.

CDR3 nucleotide sequence: TGTGCCAGCAGCTTGCACGGGACAGCCTACGAGCAGTACTTC. Amino acids: CASSLHGTAYEQYF. V and J are TRBV7-8 and TRBJ2-7; TRBD1 agrees at 7 bases. There are 14 residues in the CDR3. Germline assignment: CDR1 SGHVS and CDR2 FQNEAQ. V was pared by 3 bases and J by 2 bases, with 4 bases of the junction left unmatched.

About this clonotype itself: Germline is not matched at one junction end, which may reflect a read error. V gene TRBV5-5 combines with J gene TRBJ2-2, with TRBD1 matching over 7 bases. The CDR3 has 15 amino acids. CDR1 is SGHKS and CDR2 is YYEKEE in the germline V gene (reference sequence). The CDR3 spells CASSTRDSSTGEMFF. The CDR3, as DNA: TGTGCCAGCAGTACTCGGGACAGCAGTACCGGGGAGATGTTTTTT.

The chain uses TRBV7-9 and TRBJ2-2, with D unresolved. The CDR3 is made up of 13 amino acids. Germline CDR1 and CDR2: SEHNR and FQNEAQ (reference sequence). The V and J ends lost 2 bases and 6 bases respectively, with 7 bases between them. CDR3 sequence: CASSLPGPGELFF. CDR3 nucleotides: TGTGCCAGCAGCTTACCAGGACCCGGGGAGCTGTTTTTT.

This clonotype was seen a handful of times. The final CDR3 position lacks the conserved phenylalanine or tryptophan, pointing to a likely read error. The limits of the CDR3 on the DNA are not certain, so only TCRdb's listed CDR3 is given. The V and J genes are TRBV6-5 and TRBJ2-7; the D call of TRBD1 is as the table states it, not checked on the DNA. The germline V gene has CDR1 MNHEY and CDR2 SVGAGI. The CDR3 is 12 amino acids in total, end residues counted. This CDR3 reads CASSRHGTGLDS.

This clonotype came up many times. V and J are TRBV7-2 and TRBJ2-1; TRBD2 is a possible D gene (6 bases). Deletions cut 5 bases from V and 10 bases from J, with 15 bases between. The CDR3 has 13 amino acids. Germline V CDR1 and CDR2: SGHTA, FQGNSA. This CDR3 is CASSGRDSPEQFF. The CDR3 DNA follows: TGTGCCAGCAGCGGCCGGGACTCACCGGAGCAGTTCTTC.

The CDR3 region is CSASSGGAGSDTQYF. The DNA of the CDR3 is TGCAGTGCTAGTAGCGGGGGGGCCGGGTCAGATACGCAGTATTTT. The chain recombines TRBV20-1 with TRBJ2-3; TRBD2 matches 11 bases. The germline V gene has CDR1 DFQATT and CDR2 SNEGSKA (reference sequence). The CDR3 contains 15 residues. V shed 3 bases, J shed 4 bases, and the junction held 6 bases outside the gene matches.